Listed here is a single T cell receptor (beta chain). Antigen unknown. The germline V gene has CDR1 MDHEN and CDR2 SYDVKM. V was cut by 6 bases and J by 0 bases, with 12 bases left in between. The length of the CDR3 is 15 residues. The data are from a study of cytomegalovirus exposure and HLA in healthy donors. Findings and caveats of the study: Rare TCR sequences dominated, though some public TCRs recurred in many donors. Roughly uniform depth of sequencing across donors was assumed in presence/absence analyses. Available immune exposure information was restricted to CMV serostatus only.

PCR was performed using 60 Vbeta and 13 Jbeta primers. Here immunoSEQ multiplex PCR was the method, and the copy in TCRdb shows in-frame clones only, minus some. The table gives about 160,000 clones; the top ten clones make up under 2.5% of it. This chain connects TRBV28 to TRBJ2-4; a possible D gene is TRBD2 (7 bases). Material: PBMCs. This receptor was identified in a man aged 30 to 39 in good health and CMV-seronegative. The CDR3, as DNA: TGTGCCAGCAGCGGGGGCGGGGGAGCCAAAAACATTCAGTACTTC. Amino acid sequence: CASSGGGGAKNIQYF.